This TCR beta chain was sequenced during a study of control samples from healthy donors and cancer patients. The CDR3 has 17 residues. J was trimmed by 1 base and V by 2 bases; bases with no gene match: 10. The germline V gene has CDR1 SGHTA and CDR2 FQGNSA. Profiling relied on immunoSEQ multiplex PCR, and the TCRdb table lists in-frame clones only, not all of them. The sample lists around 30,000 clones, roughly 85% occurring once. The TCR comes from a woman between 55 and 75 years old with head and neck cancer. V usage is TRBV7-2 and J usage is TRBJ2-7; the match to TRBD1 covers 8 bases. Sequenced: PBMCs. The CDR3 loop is CASSLQDRDFWSYEQYF. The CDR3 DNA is TGTGCCAGCAGCTTACAGGACAGGGACTTTTGGTCCTACGAGCAGTACTTC.